This TCR beta chain stems from a study of T cell responses to AZD1222 COVID-19 vaccine. Regarding the study as a whole: It should be noted that donors were predominantly white British and more often female, and clonal diversity was possibly underestimated. Regions left unmutated in variants are reportedly the target of nearly half of spike-specific TCRs. Seropositive AZD1222 recipients at baseline numbered only 5 to 7. Increased Spike-specific TCR breadth and depth were observed after two AZD1222 doses.

Note on this clone: Its antigen remains unknown.

Using immunoSEQ multiplex PCR, the repertoire was profiled, and TCRdb retains in-frame clones only, with some absent. The sample lists 150,000 to 200,000 clones, almost 95% occurring once. J gave up 4 bases and V 0 bases, and 10 bases lay outside the gene matches. Per germline, CDR1 LNHDA and CDR2 SQIVND (reference sequence). CDR3 length: 18 residues. This sample comprised peripheral blood, obtained on day 0 of AZD1222 vaccination. This clonotype was sampled from an adult in good health. The V gene is TRBV19, the J gene TRBJ2-3; TRBD1 agrees at 10 bases. CDR3 protein: CASSIDSLATGGPDTQYF. The CDR3 DNA sequence: TGTGCCAGTAGTATAGATTCTCTAGCGACAGGGGGCCCAGATACGCAGTATTTT.